Listed below are T cell receptor beta chains from one sample, sequenced in a study of beta chain features in type 1 diabetes. Profiling relied on immunoSEQ multiplex PCR, and the TCRdb table lists in-frame clones only, not all of them. The sample comprises approximately 170,000 clones, around 8% of which are singletons, and approximately 1% rests with the top ten. Sequences were obtained from central memory CD4+ T cells from blood. The receptors shown here come from a woman in her 40s with type 1 diabetes. CDR3s include the opening cysteine and the closing phenylalanine or tryptophan. The D gene is left open where the match is weak. Expanded clones are given a class, and other clones once, few, many or no size at all.

-	-	TRBV7-2	TRBJ2-1	TGTGCCAGCAGCTTAGATAACGCAGCCTACAATGAGCAGTTCTTC	CASSLDNAAYNEQFF
-	TRBD2	TRBV28	TRBJ2-1	TGTGCCAGCAGTTCCCTCAGGGCGGGAGGTACCAACAATGAGCAGTTCTTC	CASSSLRAGGTNNEQFF
-	-	TRBV15	TRBJ2-3	TGTGCCACCAGCAGAGCCCGGACAGATACAGATACGCAGTATTTT	CATSRARTDTDTQYF
-	-	TRBV27	TRBJ1-2	TGTGCCAGCGGGATTCGGAGGTCCGAACTACCCCTCGGGGGCTACACCTTC	CASGIRRSELPLGGYTF
few	TRBD2	TRBV2	TRBJ2-7	TGTGCCAGCAGTGACCTGCCGCCGGGACTAGCGACCTACGAGCAGTACTTC	CASSDLPPGLATYEQYF
-	TRBD2	TRBV6-1	TRBJ2-1	TGTGCCAGCAATCGGGGGGGCATCGACAATGAGCAGTTCTTC	CASNRGGIDNEQFF
many	-	TRBV9	TRBJ1-1	TGTGCCAGCAGCGTATCTCCGAACACTGAAGCTTTCTTT	CASSVSPNTEAFF
many	TRBD2	TRBV28	TRBJ2-5	TGTGCCAGCAGTTCCCTTGGGGGGGATCAAGAGACCCAGTACTTC	CASSSLGGDQETQYF
few	TRBD1	TRBV4-2	TRBJ1-1	TGTGCCAGCAGCCCCGGACAGGGCCAAGGGAACACTGAAGCTTTCTTT	CASSPGQGQGNTEAFF
few	TRBD1	TRBV7-2	TRBJ1-1	TGTGCCAGCAGCACACAGGGGTTAACTGAAGCTTTCTTT	CASSTQGLTEAFF
few	-	TRBV4-3	TRBJ2-7	TGCGCCAGCAGCCGACAGAAGCACAGCGAGCAGTACTTC	CASSRQKHSEQYF
many	TRBD1	TRBV4-1	TRBJ2-1	TGCGCCAGCAGCCGGGGGACAGGGGGCCTAAATGAGCAGTTCTTC	CASSRGTGGLNEQFF
few	TRBD2	TRBV10-3	TRBJ2-1	TGTGCCATCAGTGCGGGGGGACATGAGCAGTTCTTC	CAISAGGHEQFF
-	TRBD1	TRBV11-3	TRBJ1-1	TGTGCCAGCAGCTCCGTCGAGGACAGGGGGCAAGCTTTCTTT	CASSSVEDRGQAFF